This T cell receptor (beta chain) was profiled in a study of T cells after yellow fever vaccination. The study, taken as a whole, reports: The CD4 compartment and the CD8 compartment contained a small share of clonotypes in common. Clones that expanded after primary vaccination mostly reappeared after the booster (just under 98% CD4, 70% to 90% CD8).

This clonotype was seen repeatedly, ten times or more. The antigen is not known. From the 5' RACE reads, TCRdb called clonotypes with MiXCR, one entry per CDR3 protein. Seen here are under 150,000 distinct CDR3 sequences, about 7.7% observed once, and the top ten hold roughly 0.76%. The sample was CD4+ T cells sorted from PBMCs, taken 5 days after the yellow fever booster vaccination. The receptor was derived from a man aged 25 to 40 who received the YFV17D yellow fever vaccine.

The CDR3 sequence is CASSSRRLAGGETQYF. DNA of the CDR3: TGTGCCAGCAGCTCACGAAGACTAGCGGGTGGGGAGACCCAGTACTTC. The chain combines TRBV13 with TRBJ2-5, with 10 nucleotides matching TRBD2. Germline V gene lookup returns CDR1 PRHDT and CDR2 FYEKMQ (reference sequence). The CDR3 is made up of 16 amino acids. J lost 5 bases, V lost 4 bases, and 10 bases had no gene match.